One and the same sample provided the 32 T cell receptor beta chains below, sequenced in a study of blood T cells in healthy people across ages. Sample-barcoded 5' priming and a J-beta primer mix drove a second PCR of about 6 to 12 cycles. One entry per CDR3 protein results from TCRdb running MiXCR on the 5' RACE reads. The sample has 1.5 million to 2 million distinct CDR3 sequences; roughly 32% are singletons. The specimen was blood. The receptor set was obtained from a woman under 40 in good health.

The chain joins TRBV4-1 to TRBJ2-3; TRBD1 might be the D (6 bases). Germline CDR1 MGHRA, CDR2 YSYEKL. This CDR3 comprises 16 residues. The V end was cut by 4 bases, the J end by 3 bases, with 17 bases between. The CDR3 DNA sequence: TGCGCCAGCAGCCCCCGGCCCGGACAGCCTACAGATACGCAGTATTTT. It is translated as CASSPRPGQPTDTQYF.

The CDR3 spells CATSDLRDTPYEQFF. For the CDR3, the DNA is TGTGCCACCAGTGATCTCCGGGACACCCCATATGAGCAGTTCTTC. The chain carries TRBV24-1 and TRBJ2-1; a weak D match, TRBD1 (6 bases). Germline V lookup: CDR1 KGHDR, CDR2 SFDVKD. V lost 3 bases and J 8 bases, leaving 16 bases between the germline ends. The CDR3 length is 15 residues.

This clonotype was counted only a few times. The chain combines TRBV6-5 with TRBJ1-2; D ambiguous. Germline assignment: CDR1 MNHEY and CDR2 SVGAGI. The V end lost 0 bases, the J end lost 8 bases, and 16 bases lay between the germline ends. This CDR3 is built from 15 residues. The CDR3 DNA sequence: TGTGCCAGCAGTTACTCGCCAGGCACTGTCGAGGGCTACACCTTC. It translates to CASSYSPGTVEGYTF.

This clonotype came up a few times. The gene calls are TRBV5-1 and TRBJ1-2; D is undetermined. The CDR3 runs 14 residues. V dropped 0 bases and J dropped 0 bases, with 6 bases sitting between them. Germline V lookup: CDR1 SGHRS, CDR2 YFSETQ. Here the CDR3 DNA reads TGCGCCAGCAGCTTGGACACCACTAACTATGGCTACACCTTC. It is translated as CASSLDTTNYGYTF.

The V call is TRBV18, the J call TRBJ2-4; the D call may be TRBD1 or TRBD2 (5 bases each). The CDR3 is 17 amino acids. Germline CDR1 and CDR2: KGHSH and LQKENI. V gave up 1 base and J gave up 0 bases, with 13 bases separating them. The chain's CDR3 is CASSPLSREIAKNIQYF. CDR3 DNA: TGTGCCAGCTCACCACTTTCCAGGGAGATAGCCAAAAACATTCAGTACTTC.

There are a few counts of this clonotype. This sequence joins TRBV21-1 and TRBJ2-1; whether TRBD1, the table's D call, matches the DNA was not checked. TRBV21-1 is a pseudogene locus. The CDR3 spans 20 residues. This CDR3 is CASSNPRSSAPRRSYNEQFF. The CDR3 DNA reads as TGTGCCAGCAGCAACCCAAGATCTAGCGCCCCTCGGAGATCCTACAATGAGCAGTTCTTC.

The rearrangement links TRBV2 to TRBJ2-1; 7 nucleotides line up with TRBD2. There are 15 residues in the CDR3. Trimming removed 6 bases from V and 2 bases from J; junction bases left unmatched: 7. Germline values: CDR1 SNHLY, CDR2 FYNNEI. The CDR3 sequence is CASRISGTPYNEQFF. The CDR3 DNA is TGTGCCAGCAGGATAAGCGGGACCCCCTACAATGAGCAGTTCTTC.

The V and J genes are TRBV9 and TRBJ1-1; no definite D call. CDR1 is SGDLS and CDR2 is YYNGEE in the germline V gene. V lost 4 bases and J 1 base, leaving 14 bases between the germline ends. The CDR3 is 15 residues long. Here the CDR3 DNA reads TGTGCCAGCAGCCTGAAAGAAGCCGAGAACACTGAAGCTTTCTTT. Translating it yields CASSLKEAENTEAFF.

About this clonotype: Likely a read error: the CDR3 ends without its conserved phenylalanine or tryptophan. The chain couples TRBV20-1 to TRBJ2-5; 7 bases map to TRBD1. The CDR3 loop spans 13 amino acids. CDR1 is DFQATT, CDR2 SNEGSKA, per germline (reference sequence). The junction had 6 bases not matched to a gene; V was cut back by 5 bases and J by 3 bases. The CDR3 spells CSAETGVEETQYC. The DNA of the CDR3 is TGCAGTGCTGAAACAGGGGTGGAAGAGACCCAGTACTGC.

This clonotype turned up a few times. The chain links TRBV5-1 to TRBJ2-6, with a tentative D call TRBD1 (6 bases). There are 17 residues in the CDR3. CDR1 is SGHRS and CDR2 is YFSETQ in the germline V gene. V was pared by 2 bases and J by 0 bases, with 12 bases between. For the CDR3, the DNA is TGCGCCAGCAGCTTCTGGACAGAGAGCTCTGGGGCCAACGTCCTGACTTTC. This sequence encodes CASSFWTESSGANVLTF.

To note about this clonotype: The conserved phenylalanine or tryptophan normally closing the CDR3 is absent here, so this likely arose from a read error. This chain connects TRBV29-1 to TRBJ1-2; 8 bases map to TRBD1. CDR1 and CDR2 (germline): SQVTM, ANQGSEA. The CDR3 runs to 16 residues. The trim removed 7 bases at V and 2 bases at J, leaving 15 bases unmatched. CDR3 DNA sequence: TGCAGCGCCGGGGGGCCCAGGGCAGGGGGCAACTATGGCTACACCGTC. Encoded protein: CSAGGPRAGGNYGYTV.

This clonotype was seen a few times. V gene TRBV7-2 combines with J gene TRBJ2-7; TRBD2 agrees at 9 bases. V shed 4 bases, J shed 5 bases, and the junction held 6 bases outside the gene matches. Germline loops: CDR1 SGHTA, CDR2 FQGNSA. The CDR3 contains 14 residues. The CDR3 bases are TGTGCCAGCAGCTCCCGACTAGCGGAGAACGAGCAGTACTTC. It yields the protein CASSSRLAENEQYF.

This clonotype has just one count. The chain links TRBV5-4 to TRBJ2-3, with D possibly matching TRBD1 (6 bases). CDR3 length: 17 residues. Trimming took 4 bases from V and 2 from J, leaving 20 bases between them. Looked up from germline, CDR1 is SGHNT and CDR2 is YYREEE (reference sequence). CDR3 DNA: TGTGCCAGCAGCCCCGGACAGTACTTCTCAGCCACAGATACGCAGTATTTT. Its translation is CASSPGQYFSATDTQYF.

This clonotype was seen a handful of times. The chain employs TRBV28 and TRBJ2-1; 9 bases are a match to TRBD2. This CDR3 comprises 16 residues. CDR1 and CDR2 (germline): MDHEN, SYDVKM. Losses at the gene ends were 8 bases for V and 5 bases for J; bases not matched to a gene: 13. Here the CDR3 reads CASYPVSGSRNNEQFF. CDR3 nucleotide sequence: TGTGCCAGCTACCCCGTTAGCGGGAGCCGCAACAATGAGCAGTTCTTC.

Concerning this clonotype: A read error is likely, as this CDR3 ends without the conserved phenylalanine or tryptophan. The chain recombines TRBV7-8 with TRBJ2-5, with TRBD1 matching 7 bases. The length of the CDR3 is 14 residues. Looked up from germline, CDR1 is SGHVS and CDR2 is FQNEAQ. The junction had 8 bases not matched to a gene; V was cut back by 5 bases and J by 5 bases. CDR3 sequence reads: CASSARQGGETQYL. In nucleotides, the CDR3 is TGTGCCAGCAGCGCCCGACAGGGTGGCGAGACCCAGTACTTG.

This chain links TRBV12-3 or TRBV12-4 with TRBJ2-7, with 15 bases matching TRBD2. CDR3 size: 18 residues. Trimming removed 2 bases from V and 5 bases from J; junction bases left unmatched: 10. The CDR3 region has the DNA TGTGCCAGCAGTTTACAACCGGGACTAGCGGGAGGAGGCGACGAGCAGTACTTC. Encoded protein: CASSLQPGLAGGGDEQYF.

The rearrangement links TRBV28 to TRBJ2-5; TRBD1 aligns across 8 bases. The DNA matches TRBJ2-7 better at its end, which makes the J call doubtful. CDR3 size: 16 residues. CDR1 is MDHEN and CDR2 is SYDVKM in the germline V gene. The CDR3 DNA follows: TGTGCCAGCAGCCGTCTCCCGGACAGGGTGCACCACGAGCAGTACTTC. It yields the protein CASSRLPDRVHHEQYF.

This chain links TRBV9 with TRBJ2-3; TRBD2 matches 7 bases. The CDR3 consists of 16 residues. V lost 4 bases, J lost 4 bases, and 12 bases stayed unmatched. Germline V gene lookup returns CDR1 SGDLS and CDR2 YYNGEE. The CDR3 nucleotides are TGTGCCAGCAGCCCCTCGGGCGGGAGAAGGCCAGATACGCAGTATTTT. Translation: CASSPSGGRRPDTQYF. The full variable domain, completed using reference TRBV9 and TRBJ2-3, is DSGVTQTPKHLITATGQRVTLRCSPRSGDLSVYWYQQSLDQGLQFLIQYYNGEERAKGNILERFSAQQFPDLHSELNLSSLELGDSALYFCASSPSGGRRPDTQYFGPGTRLTVL.

This chain links TRBV7-6 with TRBJ2-7; D ambiguous. Germline loops: CDR1 SGHVS, CDR2 FNYEAQ. The CDR3 has 15 amino acids. V lost 2 bases to trimming and J lost 2 bases, with 13 bases between them. In nucleotides, the CDR3 is TGTGCCAGCAGCTTACGATCCGCAGAGACCTACGAGCAGTACTTC. This gives the protein CASSLRSAETYEQYF.

The chain employs TRBV28 and TRBJ1-2; D possibly corresponds to TRBD1 (5 bases). Germline V gene lookup returns CDR1 MDHEN and CDR2 SYDVKM. V was cut by 10 bases and J by 2 bases, with 20 bases left in between. This CDR3 spans 15 amino acids. The CDR3 is CATDFPGLTNYGYTF. The DNA for the CDR3 is TGTGCCACCGACTTTCCGGGACTGACAAACTATGGCTACACCTTC.

This chain connects TRBV7-4 to TRBJ1-5; D unclear. Trimming removed 7 bases at V and 0 bases at J, with 10 bases between. The length of the CDR3 is 14 residues. Germline V gene lookup returns CDR1 SGHVT and CDR2 SQSDAQ. The CDR3 region is CASKATDSNQPQHF. CDR3 nucleotides: TGTGCCAGCAAAGCAACAGATAGCAATCAGCCCCAGCATTTT.

This chain links TRBV15 with TRBJ2-1; D call uncertain. This CDR3 region has 15 residues. V gave up 0 bases and J gave up 1 base, with 7 bases separating them. CDR1 is LNHNV, CDR2 YYDKDF, per germline (reference sequence). The CDR3 sequence is CATSRDRRSYNEQFF. The CDR3 nucleotides are TGTGCCACCAGCAGAGATCGGAGATCCTACAATGAGCAGTTCTTC.

This clonotype has only a few counts. For the CDR3, the DNA is TGCGCCAGCAGCCAACCTCCCAGGGGGGGGAGCTATGGCTACACCTTC. This gives the protein CASSQPPRGGSYGYTF. The rearrangement uses TRBV4-1 and TRBJ1-2; 7 bases are a match to TRBD1. Germline trimming cut 2 bases from V and 4 bases from J; bases unmatched to any gene: 10. CDR3 size: 16 residues. Germline loops: CDR1 MGHRA, CDR2 YSYEKL.

The genes are TRBV7-6 and TRBJ2-2; TRBD2 agrees at 12 bases. J was trimmed by 4 bases and V by 6 bases; bases with no gene match: 6. The CDR3 sequence is 16 residues long. CDR1 is SGHVS, CDR2 FNYEAQ, per germline. CDR3 protein: CASSSRTSGVTGELFF. The CDR3 DNA reads TGTGCCAGCAGTTCGCGGACTAGCGGGGTCACCGGGGAGCTGTTTTTT.

The chain combines TRBV4-1 with TRBJ2-1; D is uncertain. The V gene lost 2 bases and the J gene lost 2 bases, with 10 bases spanning the gap. Germline V lookup: CDR1 MGHRA, CDR2 YSYEKL. The CDR3 is made up of 15 amino acids. The CDR3: CASSQQVPPYNEQFF. CDR3 DNA: TGCGCCAGCAGCCAACAGGTACCTCCCTACAATGAGCAGTTCTTC.

The CDR3 region is CASSLHLIRGYEQYF. The DNA of the CDR3 is TGTGCCAGCAGCCTACATCTTATACGGGGCTACGAGCAGTACTTC. The gene calls are TRBV11-2 and TRBJ2-4, with D maybe TRBD2 (5 bases). With the DNA end fitting TRBJ2-7 better, the J assignment may be wrong. The CDR3 totals 15 residues. Germline CDR1 SGHAT, CDR2 FQNNGV.

V and J are TRBV7-8 and TRBJ2-1; 11 bases are a match to TRBD2. The CDR3 loop spans 16 amino acids. With 2 bases clipped from V and 3 bases from J, the junction kept 3 bases outside the gene matches. Germline V CDR1 and CDR2: SGHVS, FQNEAQ. The CDR3 DNA follows: TGTGCCAGCAGCTTACAACTAGCGGGAGTCTACAATGAGCAGTTCTTC. Translated: CASSLQLAGVYNEQFF.

In this sample, this clonotype turned up a few times. This chain uses TRBV20-1 with TRBJ2-1; the match to TRBD1 covers 7 bases. The CDR3 is made up of 14 amino acids. The germline V gene has CDR1 DFQATT and CDR2 SNEGSKA (reference sequence). CDR3 DNA: TGCAGCACCAGTAAGGGGGCCTCCTACAATGAGCAGTTCTTC. It codes for CSTSKGASYNEQFF.

The chain joins TRBV5-5 to TRBJ2-7, with 10 positions matching TRBD2. The CDR3 is 18 residues long. The germline gives CDR1 SGHKS, CDR2 YYEKEE (reference sequence). V dropped 4 bases and J dropped 4; count of bases not matched to a gene: 17. The CDR3 DNA follows: TGTGCCAGCAGCAATACCCTAGAACTAGCGGGGCCTGAGTACGAGCAGTACTTC. As protein: CASSNTLELAGPEYEQYF.

This chain joins TRBV20-1 and TRBJ2-7; D may match TRBD1 or TRBD2 (6 bases each). CDR1 and CDR2 from the germline V gene are DFQATT and SNEGSKA (reference sequence). Deletions cut 3 bases from V and 2 bases from J, with 14 bases between. This CDR3 has 14 residues. The CDR3 reads CSAREWGAPYEQYF. In DNA, the CDR3 is TGCAGTGCTAGGGAGTGGGGGGCCCCCTACGAGCAGTACTTC.

The CDR3 DNA reads as TGCAGTGCCAAGACAGGGGTTACTGAAGCTTTCTTT. Translating it yields CSAKTGVTEAFF. V is TRBV20-1 and J is TRBJ1-1, with 8 positions matching TRBD1. Germline V CDR1 and CDR2: DFQATT, SNEGSKA (reference sequence). The CDR3 runs 12 residues. V dropped 6 bases and J dropped 5; count of bases not matched to a gene: 5.

This chain links TRBV28 with TRBJ2-7; either TRBD1 or TRBD2 may fit D (6 bases each). Germline lookup yields CDR1 MDHEN and CDR2 SYDVKM. This CDR3 region has 17 residues. V lost 0 bases and J 0 bases, leaving 15 bases between the germline ends. The CDR3: CASSLWRSGASSYEQYF. The CDR3 DNA follows: TGTGCCAGCAGTTTATGGAGATCGGGGGCCAGCTCCTACGAGCAGTACTTC.